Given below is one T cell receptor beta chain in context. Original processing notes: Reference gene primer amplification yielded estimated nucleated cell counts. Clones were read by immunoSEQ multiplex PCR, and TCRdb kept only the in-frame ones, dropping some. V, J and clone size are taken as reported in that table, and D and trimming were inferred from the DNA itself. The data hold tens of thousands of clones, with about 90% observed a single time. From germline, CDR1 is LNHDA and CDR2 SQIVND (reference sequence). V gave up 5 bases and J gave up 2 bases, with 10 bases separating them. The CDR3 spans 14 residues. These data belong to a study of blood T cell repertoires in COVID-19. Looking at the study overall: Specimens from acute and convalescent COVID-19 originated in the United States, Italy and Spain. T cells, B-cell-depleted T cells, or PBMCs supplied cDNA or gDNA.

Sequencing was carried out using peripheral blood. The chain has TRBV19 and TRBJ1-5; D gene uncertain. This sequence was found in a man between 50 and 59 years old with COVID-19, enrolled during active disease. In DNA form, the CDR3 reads TGTGCCAGTAGTCAATCCGGGGGCAATCAGCCCCAGCATTTT. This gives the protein CASSQSGGNQPQHF.